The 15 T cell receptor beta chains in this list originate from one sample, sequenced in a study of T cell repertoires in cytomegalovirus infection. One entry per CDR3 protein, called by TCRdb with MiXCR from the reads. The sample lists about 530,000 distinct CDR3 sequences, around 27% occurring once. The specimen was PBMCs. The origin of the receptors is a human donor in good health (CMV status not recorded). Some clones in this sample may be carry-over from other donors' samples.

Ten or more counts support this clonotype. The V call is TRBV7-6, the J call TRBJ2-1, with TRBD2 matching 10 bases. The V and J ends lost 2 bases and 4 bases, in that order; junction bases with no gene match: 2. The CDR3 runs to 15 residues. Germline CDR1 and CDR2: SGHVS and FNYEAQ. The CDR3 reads CASSLLAGEYNEQFF. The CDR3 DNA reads TGTGCCAGCAGCTTACTAGCGGGGGAATACAATGAGCAGTTCTTC.

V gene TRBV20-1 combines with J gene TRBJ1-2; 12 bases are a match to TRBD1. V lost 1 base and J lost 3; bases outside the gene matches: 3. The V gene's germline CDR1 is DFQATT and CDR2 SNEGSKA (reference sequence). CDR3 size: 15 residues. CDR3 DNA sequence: TGCAGTGCTAGAGGCGGGACAGGGGGCGACTATGGCTACACCTTC. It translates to CSARGGTGGDYGYTF.

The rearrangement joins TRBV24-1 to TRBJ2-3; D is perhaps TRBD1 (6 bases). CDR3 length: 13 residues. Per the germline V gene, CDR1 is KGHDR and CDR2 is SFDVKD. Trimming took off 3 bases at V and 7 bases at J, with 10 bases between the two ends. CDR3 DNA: TGTGCCACCAGTGATCCCGGACAGCATACGCAGTATTTT. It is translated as CATSDPGQHTQYF.

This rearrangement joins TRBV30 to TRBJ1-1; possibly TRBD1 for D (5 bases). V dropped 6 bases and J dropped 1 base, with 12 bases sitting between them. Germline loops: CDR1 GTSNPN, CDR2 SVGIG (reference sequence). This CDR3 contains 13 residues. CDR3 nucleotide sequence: TGTGCCTGCCGGCGGGGCACGAACACTGAAGCTTTCTTT. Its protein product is CACRRGTNTEAFF.

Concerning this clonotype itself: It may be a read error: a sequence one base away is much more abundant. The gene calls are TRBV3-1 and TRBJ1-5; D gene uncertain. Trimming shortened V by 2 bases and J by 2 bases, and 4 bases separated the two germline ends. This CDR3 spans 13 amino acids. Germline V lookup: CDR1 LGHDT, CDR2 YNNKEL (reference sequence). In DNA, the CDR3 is TGTGCCAGCAGCCAATTGGGCAATCAGCCCCAGCATTTT. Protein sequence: CASSQLGNQPQHF. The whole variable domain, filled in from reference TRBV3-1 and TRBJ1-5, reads DTAVSQTPKYLVTQMGNDKSIKCEQNLGHDTMYWYKQDSKKFLKIMFSYNNKELIINETVPNRFSPKSPDKAHLNLHINSLELGDSAVYFCASSQLGNQPQHFGDGTRLSIL.

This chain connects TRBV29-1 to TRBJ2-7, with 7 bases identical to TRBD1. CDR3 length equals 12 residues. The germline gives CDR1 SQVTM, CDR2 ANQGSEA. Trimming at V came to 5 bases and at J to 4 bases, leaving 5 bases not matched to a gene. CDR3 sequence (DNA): TGCAGCGTTCGAGGGGGCTGGTACGAGCAGTACTTC. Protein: CSVRGGWYEQYF.

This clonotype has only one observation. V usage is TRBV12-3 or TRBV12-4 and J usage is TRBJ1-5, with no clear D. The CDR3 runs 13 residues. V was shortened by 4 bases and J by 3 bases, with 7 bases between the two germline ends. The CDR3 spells CASSSFPNQPQHF. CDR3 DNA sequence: TGTGCCAGCAGTTCTTTTCCCAATCAGCCCCAGCATTTT.

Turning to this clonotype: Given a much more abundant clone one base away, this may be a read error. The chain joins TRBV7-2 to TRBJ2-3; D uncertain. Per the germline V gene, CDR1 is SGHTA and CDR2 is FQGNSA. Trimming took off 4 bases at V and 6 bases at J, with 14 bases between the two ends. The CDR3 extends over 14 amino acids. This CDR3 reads CASSSRAVGDTQYF. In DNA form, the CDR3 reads TGTGCCAGCAGCTCACGGGCCGTGGGGGATACGCAGTATTTT.

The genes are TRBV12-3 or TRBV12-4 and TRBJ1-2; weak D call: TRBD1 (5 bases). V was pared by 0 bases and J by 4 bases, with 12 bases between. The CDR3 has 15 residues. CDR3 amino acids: CASSLARGSFYGYTF. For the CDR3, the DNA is TGTGCCAGCAGTTTAGCGCGGGGCAGCTTCTATGGCTACACCTTC.

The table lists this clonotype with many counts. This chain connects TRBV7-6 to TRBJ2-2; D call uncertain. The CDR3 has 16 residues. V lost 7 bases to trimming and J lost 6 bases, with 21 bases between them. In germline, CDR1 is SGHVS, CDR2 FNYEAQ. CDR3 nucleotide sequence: TGTGCCAGCACCCCAACGGTTTGGGGAATCTCCGGGGAGCTGTTTTTT. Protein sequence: CASTPTVWGISGELFF.

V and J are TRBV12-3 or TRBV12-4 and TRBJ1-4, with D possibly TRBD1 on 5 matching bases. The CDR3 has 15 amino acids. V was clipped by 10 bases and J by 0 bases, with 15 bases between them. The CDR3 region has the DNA TGTGCCACCAGGGCGGGCAGCTCAACTAATGAAAAACTGTTTTTT. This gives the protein CATRAGSSTNEKLFF.

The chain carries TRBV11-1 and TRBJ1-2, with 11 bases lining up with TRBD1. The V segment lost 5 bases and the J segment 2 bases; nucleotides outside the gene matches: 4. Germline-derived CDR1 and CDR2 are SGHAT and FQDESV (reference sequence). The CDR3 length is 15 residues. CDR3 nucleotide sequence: TGTGCCAGCAGCAGATGGACAGGGGGCAACTATGGCTACACCTTC. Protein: CASSRWTGGNYGYTF. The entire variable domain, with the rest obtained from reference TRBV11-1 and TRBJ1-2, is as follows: EAEVAQSPRYKITEKSQAVAFWCDPISGHATLYWYRQILGQGPELLVQFQDESVVDDSQLPKDRFSAERLKGVDSTLKIQPAELGDSAMYLCASSRWTGGNYGYTFGSGTRLTVV.

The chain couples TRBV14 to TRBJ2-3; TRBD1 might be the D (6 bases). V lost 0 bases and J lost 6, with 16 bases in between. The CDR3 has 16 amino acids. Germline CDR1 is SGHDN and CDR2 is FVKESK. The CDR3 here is CASSQDVGAYADTQYF. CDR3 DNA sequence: TGTGCCAGCAGCCAAGATGTGGGGGCATATGCGGATACGCAGTATTTT.

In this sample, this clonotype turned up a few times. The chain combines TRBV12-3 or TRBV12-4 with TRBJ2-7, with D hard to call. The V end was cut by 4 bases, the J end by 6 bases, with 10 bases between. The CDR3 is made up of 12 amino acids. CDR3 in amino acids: CASSSELGEQYV. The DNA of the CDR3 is TGTGCCAGCAGTTCCGAACTGGGCGAGCAGTACGTC.

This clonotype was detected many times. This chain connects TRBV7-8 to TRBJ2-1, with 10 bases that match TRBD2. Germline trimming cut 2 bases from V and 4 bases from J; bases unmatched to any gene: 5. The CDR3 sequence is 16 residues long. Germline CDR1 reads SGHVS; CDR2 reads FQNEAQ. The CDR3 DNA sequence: TGTGCCAGCAGCTTAACGGCTAGCGGGAGATACAATGAGCAGTTCTTC. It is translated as CASSLTASGRYNEQFF.